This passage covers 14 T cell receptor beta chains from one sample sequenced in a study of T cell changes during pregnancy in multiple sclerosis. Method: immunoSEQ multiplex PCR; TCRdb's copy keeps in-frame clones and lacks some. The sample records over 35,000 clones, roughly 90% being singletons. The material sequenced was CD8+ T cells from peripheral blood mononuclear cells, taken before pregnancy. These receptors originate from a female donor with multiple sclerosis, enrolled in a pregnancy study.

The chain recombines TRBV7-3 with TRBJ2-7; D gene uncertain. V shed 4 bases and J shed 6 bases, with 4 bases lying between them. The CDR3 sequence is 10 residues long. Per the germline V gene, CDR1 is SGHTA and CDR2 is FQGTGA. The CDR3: CASSSGEQYF. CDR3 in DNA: TGTGCCAGCAGCTCGGGCGAGCAGTACTTC.

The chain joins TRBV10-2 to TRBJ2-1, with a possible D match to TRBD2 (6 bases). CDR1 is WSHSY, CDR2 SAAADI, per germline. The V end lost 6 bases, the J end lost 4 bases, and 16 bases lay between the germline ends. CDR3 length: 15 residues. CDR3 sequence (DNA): TGCGCCAGCAGCTCAGTGGCGGGACCGTACAATGAGCAGTTCTTC. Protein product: CASSSVAGPYNEQFF.

The CDR3 reads CASSPEGRAGGANVLTF. CDR3 DNA sequence: TGTGCCAGCTCACCTGAGGGAAGGGCTGGCGGGGCCAACGTCCTGACTTTC. V is TRBV18 and J is TRBJ2-6, with a possible D match to TRBD2 (5 bases). The V and J ends lost 3 bases and 4 bases respectively, with 16 bases between them. Looked up from germline, CDR1 is KGHSH and CDR2 is LQKENI. CDR3 length: 17 residues. The full variable domain, rest sourced from reference TRBV18 and TRBJ2-6, is NAGVMQNPRHLVRRRGQEARLRCSPMKGHSHVYWYRQLPEEGLKFMVYLQKENIIDESGMPKERFSAEFPKEGPSILRIQQVVRGDSAAYFCASSPEGRAGGANVLTFGAGSRLTVL.

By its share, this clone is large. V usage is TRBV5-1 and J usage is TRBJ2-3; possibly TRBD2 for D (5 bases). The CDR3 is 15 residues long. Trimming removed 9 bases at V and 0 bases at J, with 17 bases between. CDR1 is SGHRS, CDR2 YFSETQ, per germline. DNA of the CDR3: TGCGCCACCCGGAGGTATTTTACTAGCACAGATACGCAGTATTTT. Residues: CATRRYFTSTDTQYF.

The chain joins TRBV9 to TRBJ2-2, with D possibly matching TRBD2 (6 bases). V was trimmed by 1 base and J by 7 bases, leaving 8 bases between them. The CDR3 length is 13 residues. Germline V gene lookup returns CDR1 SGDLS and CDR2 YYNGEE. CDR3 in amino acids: CASSVNGGGELFF. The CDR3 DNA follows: TGTGCCAGCAGCGTAAACGGGGGCGGGGAGCTGTTTTTT.

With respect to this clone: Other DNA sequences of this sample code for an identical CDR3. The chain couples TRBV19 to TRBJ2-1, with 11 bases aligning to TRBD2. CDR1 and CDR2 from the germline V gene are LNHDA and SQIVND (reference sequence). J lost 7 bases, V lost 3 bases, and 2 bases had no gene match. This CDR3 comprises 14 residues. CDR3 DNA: TGTGCCAGTAGTATCCTAGCGGGAGGTAATGAGCAGTTCTTC. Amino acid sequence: CASSILAGGNEQFF.

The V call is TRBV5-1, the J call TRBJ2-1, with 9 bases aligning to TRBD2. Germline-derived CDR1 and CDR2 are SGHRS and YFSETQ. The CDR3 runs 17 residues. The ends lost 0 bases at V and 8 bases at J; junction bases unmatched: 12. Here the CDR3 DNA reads TGCGCCAGCAGCTTGGTGGTAGCGGGAGAGCCCCCCGATGAGCAGTTCTTC. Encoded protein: CASSLVVAGEPPDEQFF.

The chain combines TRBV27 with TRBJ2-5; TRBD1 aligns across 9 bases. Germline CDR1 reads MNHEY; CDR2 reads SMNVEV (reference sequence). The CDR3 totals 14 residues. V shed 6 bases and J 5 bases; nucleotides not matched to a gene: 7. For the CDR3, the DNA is TGTGCCAGCAGGTTCACAGGGGGCCGGGAGACCCAGTACTTC. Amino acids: CASRFTGGRETQYF.

The DNA for the CDR3 is TGTGCCAGCAGTCGCAGGGGGCTTACCTACAATGAGCAGTTCTTC. Protein product: CASSRRGLTYNEQFF. This chain links TRBV6-6 with TRBJ2-1; 8 bases map to TRBD1. The CDR3 loop spans 15 amino acids. V shed 5 bases, J shed 2 bases, and the junction held 5 bases outside the gene matches. Germline lookup yields CDR1 MNHNY and CDR2 SVGAGI (reference sequence).

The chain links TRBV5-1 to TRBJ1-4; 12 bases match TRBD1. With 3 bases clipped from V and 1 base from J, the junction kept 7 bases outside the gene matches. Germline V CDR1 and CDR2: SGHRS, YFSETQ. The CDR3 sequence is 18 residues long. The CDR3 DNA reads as TGCGCCAGCAGCTCTGGGACAGGGGGCCTGGGAACTAATGAAAAACTGTTTTTT. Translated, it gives CASSSGTGGLGTNEKLFF.

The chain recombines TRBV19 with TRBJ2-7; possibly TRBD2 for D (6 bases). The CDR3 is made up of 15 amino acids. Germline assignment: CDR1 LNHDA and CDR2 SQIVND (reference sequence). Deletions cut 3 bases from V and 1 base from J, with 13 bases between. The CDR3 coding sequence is TGTGCCAGTAGTATGGGGGGTCCTTCATCCTACGAGCAGTACTTC. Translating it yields CASSMGGPSSYEQYF.

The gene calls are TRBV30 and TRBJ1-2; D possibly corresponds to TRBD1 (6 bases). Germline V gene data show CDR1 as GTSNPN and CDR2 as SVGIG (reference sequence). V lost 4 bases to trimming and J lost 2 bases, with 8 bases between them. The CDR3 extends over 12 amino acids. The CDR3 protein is CAWKGGNYGYTF. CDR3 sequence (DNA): TGTGCCTGGAAAGGGGGAAACTATGGCTACACCTTC.

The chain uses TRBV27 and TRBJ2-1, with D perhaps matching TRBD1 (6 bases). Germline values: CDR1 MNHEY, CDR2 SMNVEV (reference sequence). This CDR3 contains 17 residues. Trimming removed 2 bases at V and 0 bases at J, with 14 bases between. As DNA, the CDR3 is TGTGCCAGCAGTTTAACCCCCCAGGGGAGCTCCTACAATGAGCAGTTCTTC. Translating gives CASSLTPQGSSYNEQFF.

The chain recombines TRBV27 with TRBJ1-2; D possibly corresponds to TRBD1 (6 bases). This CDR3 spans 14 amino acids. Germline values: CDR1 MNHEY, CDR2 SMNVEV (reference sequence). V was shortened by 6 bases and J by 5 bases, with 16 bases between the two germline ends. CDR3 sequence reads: CASSRDKLLYGYTF. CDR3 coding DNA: TGTGCCAGCAGCAGGGACAAACTCCTTTATGGCTACACCTTC.